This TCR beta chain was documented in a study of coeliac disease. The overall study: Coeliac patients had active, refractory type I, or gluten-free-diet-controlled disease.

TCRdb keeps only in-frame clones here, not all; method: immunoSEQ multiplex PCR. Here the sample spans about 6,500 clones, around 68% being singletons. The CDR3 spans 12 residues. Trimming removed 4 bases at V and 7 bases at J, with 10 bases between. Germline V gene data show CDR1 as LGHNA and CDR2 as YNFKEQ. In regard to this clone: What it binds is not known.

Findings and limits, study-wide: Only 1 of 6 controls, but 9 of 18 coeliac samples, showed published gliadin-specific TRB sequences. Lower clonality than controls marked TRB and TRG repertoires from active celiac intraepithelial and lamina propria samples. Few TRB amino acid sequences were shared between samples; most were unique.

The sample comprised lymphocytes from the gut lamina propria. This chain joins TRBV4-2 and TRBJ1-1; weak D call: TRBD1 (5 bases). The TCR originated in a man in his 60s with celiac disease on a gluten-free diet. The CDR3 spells CASSRGGDEAFF. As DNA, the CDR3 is TGTGCCAGCAGCCGGGGAGGGGATGAAGCTTTCTTT.